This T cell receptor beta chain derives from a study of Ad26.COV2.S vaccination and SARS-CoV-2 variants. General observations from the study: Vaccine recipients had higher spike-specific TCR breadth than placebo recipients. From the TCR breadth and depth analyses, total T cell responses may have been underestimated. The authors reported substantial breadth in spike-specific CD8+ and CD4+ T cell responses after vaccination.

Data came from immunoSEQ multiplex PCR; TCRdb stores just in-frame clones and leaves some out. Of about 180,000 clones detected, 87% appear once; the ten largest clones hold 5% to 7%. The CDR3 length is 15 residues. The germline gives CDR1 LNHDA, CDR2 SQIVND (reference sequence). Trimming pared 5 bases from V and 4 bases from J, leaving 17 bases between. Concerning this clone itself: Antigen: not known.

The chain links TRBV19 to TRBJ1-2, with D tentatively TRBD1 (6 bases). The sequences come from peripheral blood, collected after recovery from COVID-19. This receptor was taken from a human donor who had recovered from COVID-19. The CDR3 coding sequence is TGTGCCAGTAGTCCACCCGGACAGACTCTCTATGGCTACACCTTC. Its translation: CASSPPGQTLYGYTF.